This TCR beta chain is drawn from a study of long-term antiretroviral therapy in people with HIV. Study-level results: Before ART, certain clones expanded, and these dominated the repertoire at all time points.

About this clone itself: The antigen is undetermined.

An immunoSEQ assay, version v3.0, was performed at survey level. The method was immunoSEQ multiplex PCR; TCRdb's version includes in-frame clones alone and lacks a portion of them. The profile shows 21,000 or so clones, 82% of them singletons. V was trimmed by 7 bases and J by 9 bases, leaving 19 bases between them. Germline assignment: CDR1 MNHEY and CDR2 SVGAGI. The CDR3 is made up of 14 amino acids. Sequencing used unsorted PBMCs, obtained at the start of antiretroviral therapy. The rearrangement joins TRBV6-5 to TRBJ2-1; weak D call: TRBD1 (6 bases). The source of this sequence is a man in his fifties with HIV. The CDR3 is CASIPGHPSGEQFF. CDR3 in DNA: TGTGCCAGCATCCCGGGACACCCTTCGGGTGAGCAGTTCTTC.